This record covers a single T cell receptor beta chain. What it recognizes is unknown. This entry is derived from a study of T cells in Graves' hyperthyroidism and ophthalmopathy. Broader study findings: Expanded thyroid clonotypes (above 0.001) were mostly also found in blood. With a median lead of around 6.7 months before onset, the model predicted ophthalmopathy.

Amplified regions were TCR beta CDR3 sequences from RNA transcripts. TCR CDR3 regions were first amplified by RT-PCR with HTBI primers. TCRdb reanalysed the multiplex PCR reads using MiXCR and keeps one entry per CDR3 protein. The data hold 640,000 or so distinct CDR3 sequences, with approximately 15% observed a single time. J was trimmed by 1 base and V by 4 bases; bases with no gene match: 9. Germline loops: CDR1 SGHAT, CDR2 FQNNGV. The CDR3 contains 17 residues. Clinical symptoms, serum thyroxine, TRAb, thyroid ultrasound and orbital computed tomography informed diagnoses. The sequenced sample was blood. This receptor was taken from a woman under 30 with Graves' ophthalmopathy. V is TRBV11-2 and J is TRBJ2-5; 10 bases fit TRBD1. CDR3 nucleotide sequence: TGTGCCAGCAGCTGGGGACAGGGGCCCGGGAGCCAAGAGACCCAGTACTTC. Encoded protein: CASSWGQGPGSQETQYF.